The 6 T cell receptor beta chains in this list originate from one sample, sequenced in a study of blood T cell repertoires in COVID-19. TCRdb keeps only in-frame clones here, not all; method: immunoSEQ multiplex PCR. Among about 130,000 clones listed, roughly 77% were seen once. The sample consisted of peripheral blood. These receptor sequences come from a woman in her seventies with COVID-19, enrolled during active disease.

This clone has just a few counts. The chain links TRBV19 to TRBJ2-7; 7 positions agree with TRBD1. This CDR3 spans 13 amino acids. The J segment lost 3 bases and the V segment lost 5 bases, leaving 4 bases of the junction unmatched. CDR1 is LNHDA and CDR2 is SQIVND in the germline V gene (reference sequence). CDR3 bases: TGTGCCAGTAGTCAACAGGGGCACTACGAGCAGTACTTC. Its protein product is CASSQQGHYEQYF. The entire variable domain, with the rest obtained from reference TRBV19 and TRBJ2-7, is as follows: DGGITQSPKYLFRKEGQNVTLSCEQNLNHDAMYWYRQDPGQGLRLIYYSQIVNDFQKGDIAEGYSVSREKKESFPLTVTSAQKNPTAFYLCASSQQGHYEQYFGPGTRLTVT.

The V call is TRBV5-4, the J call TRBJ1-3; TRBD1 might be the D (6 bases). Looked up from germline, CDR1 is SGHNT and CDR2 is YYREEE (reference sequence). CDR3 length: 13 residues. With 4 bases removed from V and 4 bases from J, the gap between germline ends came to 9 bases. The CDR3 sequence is CASSIDRGNTIYF. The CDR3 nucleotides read TGTGCCAGCAGCATTGACAGGGGAAACACCATATATTTT. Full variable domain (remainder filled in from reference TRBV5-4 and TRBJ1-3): ETGVTQSPTHLIKTRGQQVTLRCSSQSGHNTVSWYQQALGQGPQFIFQYYREEENGRGNFPPRFSGLQFPNYSSELNVNALELDDSALYLCASSIDRGNTIYFGEGSWLTVV.

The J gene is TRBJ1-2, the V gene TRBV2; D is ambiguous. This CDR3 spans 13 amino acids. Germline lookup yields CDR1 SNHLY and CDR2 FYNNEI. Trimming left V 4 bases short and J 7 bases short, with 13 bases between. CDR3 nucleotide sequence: TGTGCCAGCAGTGTCCCAGGCTTGGGTGGCTACACCTTC. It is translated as CASSVPGLGGYTF.

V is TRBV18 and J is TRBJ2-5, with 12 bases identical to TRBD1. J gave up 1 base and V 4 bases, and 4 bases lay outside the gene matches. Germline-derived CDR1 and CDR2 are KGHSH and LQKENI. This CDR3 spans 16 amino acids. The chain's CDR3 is CASSLGTGGVQETQYF. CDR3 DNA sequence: TGTGCCAGCTCACTTGGGACAGGGGGCGTCCAAGAGACCCAGTACTTC.

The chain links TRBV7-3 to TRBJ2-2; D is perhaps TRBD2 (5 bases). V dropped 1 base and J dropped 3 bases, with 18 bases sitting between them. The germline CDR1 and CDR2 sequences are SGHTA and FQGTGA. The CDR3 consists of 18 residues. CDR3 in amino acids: CASSLRRGWSRDTGELFF. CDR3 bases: TGTGCCAGCAGCTTAAGGCGCGGGTGGAGTCGGGACACCGGGGAGCTGTTTTTT.

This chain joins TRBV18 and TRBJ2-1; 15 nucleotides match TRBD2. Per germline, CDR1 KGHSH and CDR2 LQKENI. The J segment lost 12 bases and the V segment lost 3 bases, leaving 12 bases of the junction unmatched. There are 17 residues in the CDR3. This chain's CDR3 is CASSPPPGLAGGRGQFF. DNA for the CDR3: TGTGCCAGCTCACCCCCACCCGGACTAGCGGGGGGGAGGGGGCAGTTCTTC.